This record looks at one T cell receptor beta chain sequence and its context. V was pared by 7 bases and J by 5 bases, with 18 bases between. CDR1 is SGDLS and CDR2 is YYNGEE in the germline V gene. This CDR3 comprises 14 residues. This PCR relied on a set of 60 Vbeta primers and 13 Jbeta primers. Repertoires were generated with immunoSEQ multiplex PCR, while TCRdb's copy carries only in-frame clones and drops some. The sample includes 100,000 or so clones, approximately 72% of them seen just once. The sample belongs to a study of cytomegalovirus exposure and HLA in healthy donors. Sequenced sample: PBMCs. V gene TRBV9 combines with J gene TRBJ2-5, with a possible D match to TRBD2 (6 bases). The receptor's source is a woman aged 40 to 50 in good health and CMV-seronegative. CDR3 loop: CASAPYGAGETQYF. The CDR3 DNA reads as TGTGCCAGCGCTCCCTACGGGGCGGGGGAGACCCAGTACTTC. The whole variable domain, filled in from reference TRBV9 and TRBJ2-5, reads DSGVTQTPKHLITATGQRVTLRCSPRSGDLSVYWYQQSLDQGLQFLIQYYNGEERAKGNILERFSAQQFPDLHSELNLSSLELGDSALYFCASAPYGAGETQYFGPGTRLLVL.